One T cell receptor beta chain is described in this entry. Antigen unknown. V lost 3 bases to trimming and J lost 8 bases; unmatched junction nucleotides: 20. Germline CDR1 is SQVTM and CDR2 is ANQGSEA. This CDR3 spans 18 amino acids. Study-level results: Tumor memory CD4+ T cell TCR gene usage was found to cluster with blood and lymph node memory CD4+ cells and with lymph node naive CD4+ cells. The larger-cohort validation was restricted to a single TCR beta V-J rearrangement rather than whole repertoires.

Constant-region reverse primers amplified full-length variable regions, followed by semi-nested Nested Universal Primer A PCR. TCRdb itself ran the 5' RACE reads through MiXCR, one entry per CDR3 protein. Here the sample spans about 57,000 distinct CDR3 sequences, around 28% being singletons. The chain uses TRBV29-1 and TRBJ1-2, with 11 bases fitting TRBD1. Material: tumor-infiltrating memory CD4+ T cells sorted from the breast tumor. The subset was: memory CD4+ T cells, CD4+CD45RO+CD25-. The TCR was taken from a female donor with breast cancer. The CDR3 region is CSVETHPGTGGLAGGYTF. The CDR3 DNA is TGCAGCGTTGAGACCCACCCCGGGACAGGGGGACTTGCGGGAGGCTACACCTTC.